This is a list of T cell receptor beta chains from one sample in a study of T and B cells in COVID-19 patients. TCRdb re-called the multiplex PCR reads through MiXCR, storing one row per CDR3 protein. The sample includes several thousand distinct CDR3 sequences, under 35% of them seen just once. Material for sequencing was blood. Receptors were obtained from a human donor with active COVID-19. CDR3s include the opening cysteine and the closing phenylalanine or tryptophan. Fields, in order: clone size, J gene, V gene, D gene, CDR3 protein, CDR3 DNA. D genes are given only for firm matches. The size field is filled for only some rows; it gives once, few, many or a size class.

clone_size: NA
j_call: TRBJ1-1
v_call: TRBV27
d_call: NA
cdr3_aa: CASSLQGRDTEAFF
cdr3_nt: TGTGCCAGCAGTCTACAGGGAAGGGACACTGAAGCTTTCTTT

clone_size: NA
j_call: TRBJ1-5
v_call: TRBV5-3
d_call: NA
cdr3_aa: CARSFNSNQPQHF
cdr3_nt: TGTGCCAGAAGCTTTAATAGCAATCAGCCCCAGCATTTT

clone_size: few
j_call: TRBJ1-6
v_call: TRBV5-1
d_call: TRBD1
cdr3_aa: CASSRVDRDITSNSPLHF
cdr3_nt: TGCGCCAGCAGCCGCGTAGACAGGGATATTACGTCGAATTCACCCCTCCACTTT

clone_size: NA
j_call: TRBJ1-4
v_call: TRBV18
d_call: TRBD1
cdr3_aa: CASSHRPHTGDNEKLFF
cdr3_nt: TGTGCCAGCTCACATAGACCGCATACAGGGGATAATGAAAAACTGTTTTTT

clone_size: NA
j_call: TRBJ2-1
v_call: TRBV2
d_call: NA
cdr3_aa: CASSELWGGSHNEQFF
cdr3_nt: TGTGCCAGCAGTGAATTATGGGGGGGCTCCCACAATGAGCAGTTCTTC

clone_size: NA
j_call: TRBJ1-2
v_call: TRBV10-3
d_call: NA
cdr3_aa: CAISELQDGYTF
cdr3_nt: TGTGCCATCAGTGAGTTACAAGATGGCTACACCTTC

clone_size: NA
j_call: TRBJ1-6
v_call: TRBV18
d_call: NA
cdr3_aa: CASRGGDNSPLHF
cdr3_nt: TGTGCCAGCCGCGGAGGGGATAATTCACCCCTCCACTTT

clone_size: NA
j_call: TRBJ2-2
v_call: TRBV6-4
d_call: NA
cdr3_aa: CASSDSTSGELFF
cdr3_nt: TGTGCCAGCAGTGACTCGACATCCGGGGAGCTGTTTTTT

clone_size: few
j_call: TRBJ1-2
v_call: TRBV6-5
d_call: TRBD1
cdr3_aa: CASRRGTGNANYGYTF
cdr3_nt: TGTGCCAGCAGACGGGGGACAGGCAATGCTAACTATGGCTACACCTTC

clone_size: NA
j_call: TRBJ2-5
v_call: TRBV28
d_call: TRBD2
cdr3_aa: CASASGQETQYF
cdr3_nt: TGTGCCAGCGCTAGCGGGCAAGAGACCCAGTACTTC

clone_size: medium-sized
j_call: TRBJ2-3
v_call: TRBV29-1
d_call: TRBD2
cdr3_aa: CSVVTSGGHTDTQYF
cdr3_nt: TGCAGCGTAGTGACTAGCGGGGGACACACAGATACGCAGTATTTT

clone_size: few
j_call: TRBJ2-3
v_call: TRBV7-6
d_call: TRBD2
cdr3_aa: CASSTGLWTSGGRDADTQYF
cdr3_nt: TGTGCCAGCAGCACAGGGCTTTGGACTAGCGGGGGGCGCGATGCAGATACGCAGTATTTT

clone_size: NA
j_call: TRBJ1-2
v_call: TRBV12-3/TRBV12-4
d_call: NA
cdr3_aa: CASSLRPQGNYGYTF
cdr3_nt: TGTGCCAGCAGTTTACGCCCGCAGGGGAACTATGGCTACACCTTC

clone_size: NA
j_call: TRBJ1-5
v_call: TRBV6-5
d_call: TRBD1
cdr3_aa: CASRTGASNQPQHF
cdr3_nt: TGTGCCAGCAGGACAGGGGCAAGCAATCAGCCCCAGCATTTT

clone_size: medium-sized
j_call: TRBJ2-7
v_call: TRBV27
d_call: TRBD2
cdr3_aa: CASPPLAGGRSHEQYF
cdr3_nt: TGTGCCAGCCCCCCACTAGCGGGGGGTCGGTCCCACGAGCAGTACTTC

clone_size: NA
j_call: TRBJ1-2
v_call: TRBV5-1
d_call: TRBD1
cdr3_aa: CASSPRGGDYGYTF
cdr3_nt: TGCGCCAGCAGCCCCAGGGGGGGGGACTATGGCTACACCTTC

clone_size: few
j_call: TRBJ2-7
v_call: TRBV5-4
d_call: TRBD1
cdr3_aa: CASSRGTGGVYEQYF
cdr3_nt: TGTGCCAGCAGCCGTGGGACAGGGGGCGTGTACGAGCAGTACTTC

clone_size: medium-sized
j_call: TRBJ2-7
v_call: TRBV29-1
d_call: TRBD1
cdr3_aa: CSVEMGTGTYEQYF
cdr3_nt: TGCAGCGTTGAAATGGGGACAGGGACCTACGAGCAGTACTTC

clone_size: NA
j_call: TRBJ1-2
v_call: TRBV6-1
d_call: NA
cdr3_aa: CASSEKVGDGYGYTF
cdr3_nt: TGTGCCAGCAGTGAAAAGGTTGGGGACGGATATGGCTACACCTTC

clone_size: medium-sized
j_call: TRBJ2-2
v_call: TRBV19
d_call: NA
cdr3_aa: CASTKIGTFGELFF
cdr3_nt: TGTGCCAGTACTAAAATCGGGACTTTCGGGGAGCTGTTTTTT

clone_size: NA
j_call: TRBJ2-5
v_call: TRBV28
d_call: TRBD1
cdr3_aa: CASNGDRNQETQYF
cdr3_nt: TGTGCCAGCAACGGGGACAGGAACCAAGAGACCCAGTACTTC

clone_size: NA
j_call: TRBJ2-3
v_call: TRBV7-6
d_call: NA
cdr3_aa: CASSTGTTHTQYF
cdr3_nt: TGTGCCAGCAGCACCGGGACGACACATACGCAGTATTTT

clone_size: NA
j_call: TRBJ2-3
v_call: TRBV12-3/TRBV12-4
d_call: NA
cdr3_aa: CASSLVVGTDTQYF
cdr3_nt: TGTGCCAGCAGTTTGGTGGTAGGCACAGATACGCAGTATTTT

clone_size: NA
j_call: TRBJ1-6
v_call: TRBV6-1
d_call: TRBD1
cdr3_aa: CASSEFWGQGNSPLHF
cdr3_nt: TGTGCCAGCAGTGAATTCTGGGGACAGGGGAATTCACCCCTCCACTTT

clone_size: NA
j_call: TRBJ2-5
v_call: TRBV24-1
d_call: NA
cdr3_aa: CATNRPNQETQYF
cdr3_nt: TGTGCCACCAACAGGCCAAACCAAGAGACCCAGTACTTC